The 30 T cell receptor beta chains given below trace back to one sample, sequenced in a study of T cell responses to AZD1222 COVID-19 vaccine (dated by TCRdb to about 2021). In the paper's terms, the time point label means: about 28 days (+/-7) after the second vaccine dose. Library method: the immunoSEQ multiplex PCR assay. TCRdb stores this immuneACCESS table with in-frame sequences only. Part of the clones is absent; in the studies checked, under half of the shortfall reflects unresolved V genes, and no reason is known for the rest. This sample holds 110,000 or so clones; roughly 86% were observed only once. The top ten hold roughly 4.4% of the sample. Source: peripheral blood, taken 28 days after the second AZD1222 dose. These receptors were obtained from an adult who received the AZD1222 COVID-19 vaccine.

This chain uses TRBV18 with TRBJ2-5; the D is unclear. With 2 bases removed from V and 3 bases from J, the gap between germline ends came to 7 bases. The germline gives CDR1 KGHSH, CDR2 LQKENI. The CDR3 length is 13 residues. As DNA, the CDR3 is TGTGCCAGCTCACCAGGGGTAGAAGAGACCCAGTACTTC. This codes for CASSPGVEETQYF. Full variable domain (remainder filled in from reference TRBV18 and TRBJ2-5): NAGVMQNPRHLVRRRGQEARLRCSPMKGHSHVYWYRQLPEEGLKFMVYLQKENIIDESGMPKERFSAEFPKEGPSILRIQQVVRGDSAAYFCASSPGVEETQYFGPGTRLLVL.

The V call is TRBV2, the J call TRBJ2-1; 11 bases line up with TRBD2. V lost 4 bases, J lost 8 bases, and 10 bases stayed unmatched. CDR3 length: 16 residues. Germline V CDR1 and CDR2: SNHLY, FYNNEI. The CDR3 DNA follows: TGTGCCAGCAGTGTGGGGCTAGCGGGAGGTAGGGATGAGCAGTTCTTC. Its translation: CASSVGLAGGRDEQFF. Supplemented by reference TRBV2 and TRBJ2-1, the full variable domain reads EPEVTQTPSHQVTQMGQEVILRCVPISNHLYFYWYRQILGQKVEFLVSFYNNEISEKSEIFDDQFSVERPDGSNFTLKIRSTKLEDSAMYFCASSVGLAGGRDEQFFGPGTRLTVL.

The V call is TRBV29-1, the J call TRBJ1-4; TRBD1 aligns across 10 bases. Looked up from germline, CDR1 is SQVTM and CDR2 is ANQGSEA. The CDR3 consists of 14 residues. The V segment lost 7 bases and the J segment 7 bases; nucleotides outside the gene matches: 9. As DNA, the CDR3 is TGCAGCGCCACCTCGACAGGGGGCGGTGAAAAACTGTTTTTT. It codes for CSATSTGGGEKLFF.

For the CDR3, the DNA is TGTGCCAGCTGTGGGGGCCCAGTGGGTGTTAAAGAAAAACTGTTTTTT. Translated, it gives CASCGGPVGVKEKLFF. The chain links TRBV6-1 to TRBJ1-4; D might be TRBD1 (6 bases). This CDR3 has 16 residues. V was cut by 8 bases and J by 8 bases, with 24 bases left in between. Germline V CDR1 and CDR2: MNHNS, SASEGT.

The V call is TRBV13, the J call TRBJ2-3, with 14 nucleotides matching TRBD2. Germline V gives CDR1 PRHDT, CDR2 FYEKMQ (reference sequence). V was clipped by 5 bases and J by 0 bases; unmatched bases: 7. The length of the CDR3 is 18 residues. The CDR3 loop reads CASSRGLAGGRSTDTQYF. Here the CDR3 DNA reads TGTGCCAGCAGCCGCGGACTAGCGGGGGGCCGTAGCACAGATACGCAGTATTTT.

The J gene is TRBJ2-7, the V gene TRBV5-1; the match to TRBD2 covers 7 bases. The CDR3 sequence is 15 residues long. Trimming took 2 bases from V and 7 from J; bases not matched to a gene: 12. In germline, CDR1 is SGHRS, CDR2 YFSETQ. CDR3 coding DNA: TGCGCCAGCAGCTTCGCCCCGGGGGAGGGAAGAGAGCAGTACTTC. Translated: CASSFAPGEGREQYF.

The chain joins TRBV7-9 to TRBJ1-2, with 8 bases aligning to TRBD1. The V gene's germline CDR1 is SEHNR and CDR2 FQNEAQ (reference sequence). This CDR3 is built from 14 residues. With 6 bases clipped from V and 8 bases from J, the junction kept 11 bases outside the gene matches. CDR3 in amino acids: CASRPPRTGSGYTF. The CDR3 nucleotides read TGTGCCAGCAGACCTCCCCGGACAGGGTCCGGCTACACCTTC.

The genes are TRBV18 and TRBJ2-7; possible D gene TRBD2, 6 bases. V was pared by 2 bases and J by 3 bases, with 14 bases between. Germline assignment: CDR1 KGHSH and CDR2 LQKENI. There are 15 residues in the CDR3. The CDR3 region is CASSPVGRTIYEQYF. The CDR3, as DNA: TGTGCCAGCTCACCAGTAGGACGGACTATCTACGAGCAGTACTTC.

The genes are TRBV2 and TRBJ2-7; no definite D call. The CDR3 consists of 14 residues. Germline V CDR1 and CDR2: SNHLY, FYNNEI. V shed 10 bases and J shed 0 bases, with 16 bases lying between them. The CDR3 bases are TGTGCCACCAAGACCGTCTTCAGCTCCTACGAGCAGTACTTC. Translated: CATKTVFSSYEQYF.

This rearrangement joins TRBV5-1 to TRBJ1-2, with D perhaps TRBD1 (6 bases). Trimming left V 2 bases short and J 7 bases short, with 15 bases between. Germline V gene sequence: CDR1 SGHRS, CDR2 YFSETQ. This CDR3 region has 14 residues. Here the CDR3 DNA reads TGCGCCAGCAGCTTCAGGGACAACTCTGGTGGCTACACCTTC. Amino acid sequence: CASSFRDNSGGYTF.

The V call is TRBV6-5, the J call TRBJ1-3; D is undetermined. The germline V gene encodes CDR1 MNHEY and CDR2 SVGAGI. V gave up 6 bases and J gave up 3 bases, with 15 bases separating them. The CDR3 spans 15 residues. This CDR3 reads CASSNFQTGGNTIYF. The CDR3 DNA sequence: TGTGCCAGCAGCAACTTCCAAACTGGTGGAAACACCATATATTTT.

The V gene is TRBV5-1, the J gene TRBJ2-2; 12 positions agree with TRBD2. The V gene end was trimmed by 5 bases and the J gene end by 3 bases; junction bases not matched to a gene: 11. Germline V gene sequence: CDR1 SGHRS, CDR2 YFSETQ. CDR3 length: 18 amino acids. Here the CDR3 DNA reads TGCGCCAGCAGTTGGCCTCCTAGCGGGAGGGTTCACACCGGGGAGCTGTTTTTT. Its translation: CASSWPPSGRVHTGELFF.

This chain connects TRBV6-2 or TRBV6-3 to TRBJ1-5; D gene uncertain. V was shortened by 5 bases and J by 0 bases, with 11 bases between the two germline ends. The V gene's germline CDR1 is MNHEY and CDR2 SVGEGT. The CDR3 covers 15 residues. For the CDR3, the DNA is TGTGCCAGCAGTCGACACCGATATAGCAATCAGCCCCAGCATTTT. Residues: CASSRHRYSNQPQHF.

The rearrangement links TRBV12-3 or TRBV12-4 to TRBJ2-7; no definite D call. V was pared by 6 bases and J by 3 bases, with 12 bases between. The CDR3 covers 13 residues. Written as DNA, the CDR3 is TGTGCCAGCAGCCCTGGGGATGGCTACGAGCAGTACTTC. Translating it yields CASSPGDGYEQYF.

The genes are TRBV9 and TRBJ2-5, with 7 bases matching TRBD2. The CDR3 consists of 17 residues. V trimming: 0 bases; J trimming: 3 bases; junction bases outside the gene matches: 11. The germline gives CDR1 SGDLS, CDR2 YYNGEE. CDR3 in DNA: TGTGCCAGCAGCGTAGGCCCCTTGGGAAGCGGGGAAGAGACCCAGTACTTC. Amino acids: CASSVGPLGSGEETQYF.

This clone was recorded only once. CDR3: CAVQGVGETQYF. CDR3 bases: TGTGCCGTACAGGGGGTAGGAGAGACCCAGTACTTC. The chain recombines TRBV19 with TRBJ2-5, with TRBD1 matching 8 bases. The CDR3 contains 12 residues. Germline V gene lookup returns CDR1 LNHDA and CDR2 SQIVND (reference sequence). The ends lost 11 bases at V and 4 bases at J; junction bases unmatched: 6. The complete variable domain, with remaining parts taken from reference TRBV19 and TRBJ2-5, reads DGGITQSPKYLFRKEGQNVTLSCEQNLNHDAMYWYRQDPGQGLRLIYYSQIVNDFQKGDIAEGYSVSREKKESFPLTVTSAQKNPTAFYLCAVQGVGETQYFGPGTRLLVL.

The chain uses TRBV5-5 and TRBJ2-3, with TRBD2 matching over 8 bases. V lost 5 bases to trimming and J lost 6 bases; unmatched junction nucleotides: 8. CDR3 size: 14 residues. Germline V gives CDR1 SGHKS, CDR2 YYEKEE (reference sequence). The chain's CDR3 is CASSYGGASDTQYF. Written as DNA, the CDR3 is TGTGCCAGCAGTTACGGGGGGGCATCGGATACGCAGTATTTT.

The V gene is TRBV4-3, the J gene TRBJ2-2; 11 bases fit TRBD2. The CDR3 length is 20 residues. The V segment lost 2 bases and the J segment 2 bases; nucleotides outside the gene matches: 13. Germline V gene data show CDR1 as LGHNA and CDR2 as YSLEER. CDR3 amino acids: CASSQLLMLAGGFNTGELFF. DNA of the CDR3: TGCGCCAGCAGCCAATTACTAATGCTAGCGGGGGGCTTCAACACCGGGGAGCTGTTTTTT.

The rearrangement joins TRBV5-6 to TRBJ1-6, with D unresolved. The CDR3 contains 13 residues. V gave up 2 bases and J gave up 7 bases, with 7 bases separating them. Per germline, CDR1 SGHDT and CDR2 YYEEEE. CDR3 sequence: CASSLGSNSPLHF. CDR3 bases: TGTGCCAGCAGCTTAGGATCCAATTCACCCCTCCACTTT. Full variable domain (rest looked up from reference TRBV5-6 and TRBJ1-6): DAGVTQSPTHLIKTRGQQVTLRCSPKSGHDTVSWYQQALGQGPQFIFQYYEEEERQRGNFPDRFSGHQFPNYSSELNVNALLLGDSALYLCASSLGSNSPLHFGNGTRLTVT.

The J gene is TRBJ1-1, the V gene TRBV29-1; no definite D call. V lost 7 bases and J lost 1, with 13 bases in between. CDR3 size: 13 residues. CDR1 is SQVTM, CDR2 ANQGSEA, per germline. In DNA form, the CDR3 reads TGCAGCGGAAGACGGGAAGGGAACACTGAAGCTTTCTTT. It translates to CSGRREGNTEAFF.

This clone was recorded only once. This chain links TRBV19 with TRBJ1-5; 8 nucleotides align to TRBD1. There are 16 residues in the CDR3. Germline-derived CDR1 and CDR2 are LNHDA and SQIVND (reference sequence). V gave up 5 bases and J gave up 5 bases; unmatched junction bases: 11. CDR3 sequence reads: CASSPSTGAGYQPQHF. The CDR3 DNA is TGTGCCAGTAGTCCCTCGACAGGGGCGGGCTATCAGCCCCAGCATTTT.

The rearrangement links TRBV2 to TRBJ1-1, with D possibly TRBD1 on 6 matching bases. V was trimmed by 4 bases and J by 10 bases, leaving 13 bases between them. The CDR3 loop spans 12 amino acids. Germline V gives CDR1 SNHLY, CDR2 FYNNEI. CDR3 sequence reads: CASSVGGGAAFF. Written as DNA, the CDR3 is TGTGCCAGCAGTGTAGGGGGGGGCGCAGCTTTCTTT.

The chain carries TRBV4-1 and TRBJ2-1, with D possibly matching TRBD1 (5 bases). The V gene lost 4 bases and the J gene lost 1 base, with 8 bases spanning the gap. In germline, CDR1 is MGHRA, CDR2 YSYEKL. The CDR3 consists of 14 residues. CDR3 nucleotide sequence: TGCGCCAGCAGCCTAGGACATTCCTACAATGAGCAGTTCTTC. It is translated as CASSLGHSYNEQFF.

This chain links TRBV20-1 with TRBJ2-2, with D unclear. Germline V lookup: CDR1 DFQATT, CDR2 SNEGSKA (reference sequence). V was cut by 6 bases and J by 7 bases, with 6 bases left in between. The CDR3 has 10 residues. CDR3 in amino acids: CSAWGGELFF. DNA for the CDR3: TGCAGTGCCTGGGGCGGGGAGCTGTTTTTT.

J is TRBJ1-5 and V is TRBV19; unclear D gene. V was shortened by 3 bases and J by 2 bases, with 11 bases between the two germline ends. This CDR3 spans 15 amino acids. Germline-derived CDR1 and CDR2 are LNHDA and SQIVND (reference sequence). CDR3 sequence (DNA): TGTGCCAGTAGTATGTCTCAGGTTGGCAATCAGCCCCAGCATTTT. Residues: CASSMSQVGNQPQHF.

This chain uses TRBV7-9 with TRBJ1-1, with D unresolved. V shed 1 base and J shed 1 base, with 7 bases lying between them. Looked up from germline, CDR1 is SEHNR and CDR2 is FQNEAQ (reference sequence). The CDR3 runs to 14 residues. CDR3 bases: TGTGCCAGCAGCTTAGTCGCAGGGAACACTGAAGCTTTCTTT. This codes for CASSLVAGNTEAFF.

This clone is a singleton in its sample. V is TRBV15 and J is TRBJ1-1; D is undetermined. Germline values: CDR1 LNHNV, CDR2 YYDKDF (reference sequence). CDR3 size: 15 residues. V was cut by 0 bases and J by 6 bases, with 14 bases left in between. The CDR3 coding sequence is TGTGCCACCAGCAGAGATCACGGAACAGTCGCTGAAGCTTTCTTT. As protein: CATSRDHGTVAEAFF.

The rearrangement uses TRBV30 and TRBJ1-2; TRBD1 aligns across 10 bases. Germline V gene sequence: CDR1 GTSNPN, CDR2 SVGIG (reference sequence). The ends lost 8 bases at V and 7 bases at J; junction bases unmatched: 4. This CDR3 contains 11 residues. The CDR3 bases are TGTGCCGGAGGACAGGGGGGTGGCTACACCTTC. It is translated as CAGGQGGGYTF.

The genes are TRBV6-5 and TRBJ1-1; D might be TRBD1 (5 bases). V was trimmed by 5 bases and J by 1 base, leaving 11 bases between them. The CDR3 extends over 14 amino acids. Looked up from germline, CDR1 is MNHEY and CDR2 is SVGAGI. The CDR3 loop is CASSLYDRNTEAFF. The CDR3 nucleotides are TGTGCCAGCAGTCTTTACGACAGGAACACTGAAGCTTTCTTT.

This chain uses TRBV2 with TRBJ1-1; D gene ambiguous. Trimming pared 5 bases from V and 11 bases from J, leaving 15 bases between. The V gene's germline CDR1 is SNHLY and CDR2 FYNNEI. There are 12 residues in the CDR3. The CDR3 DNA sequence: TGTGCCAGCAGTCGGACCCCGCTGGAGGCTTTCTTT. It codes for CASSRTPLEAFF.